This TCR beta chain was profiled in a study of human T cells and chemical hapten exposure. About the study: On the upper back, patch tests were applied with 0.01% DPC and read at 6 days.

Germline CDR1 and CDR2: PRHDT and FYEKMQ (reference sequence). The CDR3 consists of 14 residues. Via MiXCR, TCRdb re-called the RACE reads, giving one row per CDR3 protein. The sample has 60,000 or so distinct CDR3 sequences, more than 7.5% seen once. Time point defined: pre-sensitization, week 0. Sample treatment: therapeutic diphenylcyclopropenone sensitization with weekly scalp DPC. Unfractionated whole blood yielded the extracted total RNA. About this clonotype: This could be a read error, since a much larger clone is one nucleotide away.

The chain combines TRBV13 with TRBJ2-5; a possible D gene is TRBD2 (5 bases). The sequence was collected from a middle-aged man with alopecia areata. Some clones in this sample may be carry-over from other donors' samples. The specimen was whole blood, collected in connection with sensitization to the hapten diphenylcyclopropenone (DPC). CDR3 in DNA: TGTGCCAACAGCCGCAGCGGAAAGCAAGAGACCCAGTACTTC. This codes for CANSRSGKQETQYF. The whole variable domain, filled in from reference TRBV13 and TRBJ2-5, reads AAGVIQSPRHLIKEKRETATLKCYPIPRHDTVYWYQQGPGQDPQFLISFYEKMQSDKGSIPDRFSAQQFSDYHSELNMSSLELGDSALYFCANSRSGKQETQYFGPGTRLLVL.